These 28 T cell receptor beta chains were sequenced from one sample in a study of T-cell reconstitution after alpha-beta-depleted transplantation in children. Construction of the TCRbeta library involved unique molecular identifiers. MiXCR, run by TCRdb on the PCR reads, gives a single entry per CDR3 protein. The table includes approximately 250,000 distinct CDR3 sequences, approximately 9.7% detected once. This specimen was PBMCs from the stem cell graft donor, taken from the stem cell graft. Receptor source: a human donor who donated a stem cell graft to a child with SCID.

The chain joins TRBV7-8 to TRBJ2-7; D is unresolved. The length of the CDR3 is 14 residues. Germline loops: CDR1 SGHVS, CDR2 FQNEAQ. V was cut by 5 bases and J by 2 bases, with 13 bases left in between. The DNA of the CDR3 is TGTGCCAGCAGCGTAGTGACTTGGACCTACGAGCAGTACTTC. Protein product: CASSVVTWTYEQYF.

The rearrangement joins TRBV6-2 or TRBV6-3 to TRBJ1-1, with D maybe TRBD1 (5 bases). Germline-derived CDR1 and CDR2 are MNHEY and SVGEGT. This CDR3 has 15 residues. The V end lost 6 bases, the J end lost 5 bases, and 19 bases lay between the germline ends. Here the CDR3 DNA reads TGTGCCAGCAGATCCTTTGGGGGGAAGAAGACTGAAGCTTTCTTT. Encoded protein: CASRSFGGKKTEAFF.

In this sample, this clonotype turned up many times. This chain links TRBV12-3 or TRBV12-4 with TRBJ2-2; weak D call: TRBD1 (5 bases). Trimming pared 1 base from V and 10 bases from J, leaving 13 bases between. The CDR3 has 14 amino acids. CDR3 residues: CASSLGPGSEELFF. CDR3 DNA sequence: TGTGCCAGCAGTTTAGGTCCAGGGTCGGAGGAGCTGTTTTTT.

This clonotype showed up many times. For the CDR3, the DNA is TGCAGCGTCGGACAGGTCGGGTACACTGAAGCTTTCTTT. Its protein is CSVGQVGYTEAFF. The chain couples TRBV29-1 to TRBJ1-1, with 7 bases aligning to TRBD1. Looked up from germline, CDR1 is SQVTM and CDR2 is ANQGSEA. The CDR3 is made up of 13 amino acids. V dropped 6 bases and J dropped 3; count of bases not matched to a gene: 7.

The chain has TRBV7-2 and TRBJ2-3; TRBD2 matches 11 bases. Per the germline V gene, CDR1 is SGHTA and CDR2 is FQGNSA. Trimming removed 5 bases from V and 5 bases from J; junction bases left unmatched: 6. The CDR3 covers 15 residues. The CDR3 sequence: CASSPLAGGLDTQYF. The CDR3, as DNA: TGTGCCAGCAGCCCTCTAGCGGGGGGCCTAGATACGCAGTATTTT.

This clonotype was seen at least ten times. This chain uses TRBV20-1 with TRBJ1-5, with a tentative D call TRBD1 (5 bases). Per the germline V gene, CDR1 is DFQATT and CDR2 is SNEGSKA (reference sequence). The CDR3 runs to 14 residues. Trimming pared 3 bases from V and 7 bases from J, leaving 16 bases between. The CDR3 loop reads CSARPWEGNQPQHF. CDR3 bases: TGCAGTGCTAGGCCCTGGGAGGGGAACCAGCCCCAGCATTTT.

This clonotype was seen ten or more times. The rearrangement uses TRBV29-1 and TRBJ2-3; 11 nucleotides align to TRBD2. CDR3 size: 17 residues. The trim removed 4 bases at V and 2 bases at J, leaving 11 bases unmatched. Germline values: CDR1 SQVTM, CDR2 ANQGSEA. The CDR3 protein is CSVGVRKTSGNTDTQYF. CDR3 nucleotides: TGCAGCGTTGGGGTCAGGAAGACTAGCGGGAACACAGATACGCAGTATTTT.

CDR3 loop: CASSQGTPTYEQYF. CDR3 DNA sequence: TGTGCCAGCTCGCAGGGGACTCCTACCTACGAGCAGTACTTC. The chain recombines TRBV18 with TRBJ2-7; D tentatively reads TRBD1 or TRBD2 (6 bases each). The germline V gene encodes CDR1 KGHSH and CDR2 LQKENI. V shed 6 bases and J shed 2 bases, with 14 bases lying between them. The CDR3 totals 14 residues.

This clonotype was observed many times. This chain's CDR3 is CASSHPEGTPEYGYTF. CDR3 DNA: TGTGCCAGCAGCCATCCGGAGGGGACACCCGAATATGGCTACACCTTC. The chain couples TRBV7-9 to TRBJ1-2, with D perhaps TRBD1 (6 bases). The CDR3 covers 16 residues. The germline gives CDR1 SEHNR, CDR2 FQNEAQ (reference sequence). V lost 5 bases to trimming and J lost 5 bases, with 21 bases between them.

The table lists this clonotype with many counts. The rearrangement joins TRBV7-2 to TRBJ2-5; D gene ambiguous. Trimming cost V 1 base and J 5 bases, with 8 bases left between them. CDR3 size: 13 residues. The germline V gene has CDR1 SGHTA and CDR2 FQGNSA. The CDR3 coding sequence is TGTGCCAGCAGCTTAGGGGCTTTGGAGACCCAGTACTTC. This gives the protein CASSLGALETQYF.

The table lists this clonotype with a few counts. CDR3 coding DNA: TGTGCCAGCAGCCTGGGGGGGGTGGGAGTCATGAACACTGAAGCTTTCTTT. Translating it yields CASSLGGVGVMNTEAFF. The chain combines TRBV11-2 with TRBJ1-1; D possibly corresponds to TRBD1 (5 bases). The V end was cut by 5 bases, the J end by 0 bases, with 19 bases between. Germline assignment: CDR1 SGHAT and CDR2 FQNNGV. This CDR3 spans 17 amino acids. The full variable domain, rest sourced from reference TRBV11-2 and TRBJ1-1, is EAGVAQSPRYKIIEKRQSVAFWCNPISGHATLYWYQQILGQGPKLLIQFQNNGVVDDSQLPKDRFSAERLKGVDSTLKIQPAKLEDSAVYLCASSLGGVGVMNTEAFFGQGTRLTVV.

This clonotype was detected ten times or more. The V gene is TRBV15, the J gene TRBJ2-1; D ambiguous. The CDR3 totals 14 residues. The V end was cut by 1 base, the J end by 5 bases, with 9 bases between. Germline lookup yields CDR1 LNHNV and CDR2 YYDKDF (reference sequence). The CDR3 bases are TGTGCCACCAGCAGAGCTGGTGGCGACAATGAGCAGTTCTTC. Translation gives CATSRAGGDNEQFF. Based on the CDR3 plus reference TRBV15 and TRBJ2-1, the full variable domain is DAMVIQNPRYQVTQFGKPVTLSCSQTLNHNVMYWYQQKSSQAPKLLFHYYDKDFNNEADTPDNFQSRRPNTSFCFLDIRSPGLGDTAMYLCATSRAGGDNEQFFGPGTRLTVL.

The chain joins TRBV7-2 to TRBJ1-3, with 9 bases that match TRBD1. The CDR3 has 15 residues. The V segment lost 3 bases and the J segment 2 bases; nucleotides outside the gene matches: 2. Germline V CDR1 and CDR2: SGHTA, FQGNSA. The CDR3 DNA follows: TGTGCCAGCAGCTTCACAGGGGGCACTGGAAACACCATATATTTT. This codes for CASSFTGGTGNTIYF. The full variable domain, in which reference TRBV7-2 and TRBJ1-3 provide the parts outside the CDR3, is GAGVSQSPSNKVTEKGKDVELRCDPISGHTALYWYRQSLGQGLEFLIYFQGNSAPDKSGLPSDRFSAERTGGSVSTLTIQRTQQEDSAVYLCASSFTGGTGNTIYFGEGSWLTVV.

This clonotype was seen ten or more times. CDR3 nucleotide sequence: TGCAGTGCCTTACGGCAACTAGCGGGGGACACAGATACGCAGTATTTT. This gives the protein CSALRQLAGDTDTQYF. The chain joins TRBV20-1 to TRBJ2-3, with 11 bases fitting TRBD2. There are 16 residues in the CDR3. The V gene's germline CDR1 is DFQATT and CDR2 SNEGSKA (reference sequence). Trimming at V came to 6 bases and at J to 2 bases, leaving 10 bases not matched to a gene.

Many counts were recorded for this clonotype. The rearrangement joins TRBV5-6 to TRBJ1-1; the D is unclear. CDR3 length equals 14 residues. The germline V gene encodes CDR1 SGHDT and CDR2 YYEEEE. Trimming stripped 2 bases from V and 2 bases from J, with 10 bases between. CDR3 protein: CASSFGRINTEAFF. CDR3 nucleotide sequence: TGTGCCAGCAGCTTTGGACGTATCAACACTGAAGCTTTCTTT.

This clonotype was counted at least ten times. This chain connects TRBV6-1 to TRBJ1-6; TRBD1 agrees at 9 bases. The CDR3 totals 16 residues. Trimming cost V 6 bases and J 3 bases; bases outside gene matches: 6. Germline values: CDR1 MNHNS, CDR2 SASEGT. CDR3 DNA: TGTGCCAGCAGCCTGGACAGGGGACACTATAATTCACCCCTCCACTTT. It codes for CASSLDRGHYNSPLHF.

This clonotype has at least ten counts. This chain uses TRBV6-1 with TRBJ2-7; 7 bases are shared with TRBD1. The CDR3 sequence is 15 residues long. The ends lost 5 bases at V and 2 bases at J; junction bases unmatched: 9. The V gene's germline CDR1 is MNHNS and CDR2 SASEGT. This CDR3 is CASSLGLTGTYEQYF. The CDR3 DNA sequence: TGTGCCAGCAGTCTTGGACTGACAGGGACCTACGAGCAGTACTTC.

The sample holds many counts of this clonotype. The chain's CDR3 is CASRSSGVSYNEQFF. CDR3 DNA: TGCGCCAGCAGATCCTCGGGGGTCTCCTACAATGAGCAGTTCTTC. This chain links TRBV5-1 with TRBJ2-1; weak D call: TRBD2 (6 bases). V was trimmed by 5 bases and J by 0 bases, leaving 12 bases between them. Per the germline V gene, CDR1 is SGHRS and CDR2 is YFSETQ. This CDR3 has 15 amino acids.

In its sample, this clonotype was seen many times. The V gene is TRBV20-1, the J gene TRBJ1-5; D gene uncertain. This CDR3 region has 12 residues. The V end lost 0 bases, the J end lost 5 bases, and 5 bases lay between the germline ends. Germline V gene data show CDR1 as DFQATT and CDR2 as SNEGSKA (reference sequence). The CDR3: CSARDGDQPQHF. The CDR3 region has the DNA TGCAGTGCTAGAGACGGCGATCAGCCCCAGCATTTT.

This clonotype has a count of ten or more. The CDR3 DNA reads as TGTGCCACCAACAGGGGTGTCGGAGAGACCCAGTACTTC. Translating gives CATNRGVGETQYF. The V and J genes are TRBV6-1 and TRBJ2-5, with 7 bases aligning to TRBD1. CDR3 length: 13 amino acids. J gave up 4 bases and V 10 bases, and 9 bases lay outside the gene matches. The germline V gene has CDR1 MNHNS and CDR2 SASEGT.

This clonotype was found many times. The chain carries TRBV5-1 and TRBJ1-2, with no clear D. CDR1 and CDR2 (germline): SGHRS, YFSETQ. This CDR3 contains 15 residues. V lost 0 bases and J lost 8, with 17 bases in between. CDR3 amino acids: CASSLDGDGAAGYTF. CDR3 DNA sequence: TGCGCCAGCAGCTTGGATGGGGATGGAGCCGCGGGCTACACCTTC.

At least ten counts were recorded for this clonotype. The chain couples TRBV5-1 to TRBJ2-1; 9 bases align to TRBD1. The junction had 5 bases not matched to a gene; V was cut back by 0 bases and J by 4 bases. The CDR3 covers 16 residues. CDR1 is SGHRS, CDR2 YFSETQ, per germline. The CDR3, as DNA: TGCGCCAGCAGCTTGGGAGGGACAGGGCAGTACAATGAGCAGTTCTTC. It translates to CASSLGGTGQYNEQFF.

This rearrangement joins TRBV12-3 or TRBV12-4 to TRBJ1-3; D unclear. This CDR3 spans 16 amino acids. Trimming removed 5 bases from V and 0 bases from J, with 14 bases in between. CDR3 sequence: CASSTSDAFSGNTIYF. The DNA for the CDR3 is TGTGCCAGCAGTACCTCGGACGCATTCTCTGGAAACACCATATATTTT.

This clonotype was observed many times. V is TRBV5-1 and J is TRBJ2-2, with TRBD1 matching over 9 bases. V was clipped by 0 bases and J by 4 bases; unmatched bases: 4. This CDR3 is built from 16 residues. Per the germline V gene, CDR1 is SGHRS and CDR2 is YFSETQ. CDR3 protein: CASSLEGQGGTGELFF. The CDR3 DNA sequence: TGCGCCAGCAGCTTGGAGGGACAGGGCGGCACCGGGGAGCTGTTTTTT.

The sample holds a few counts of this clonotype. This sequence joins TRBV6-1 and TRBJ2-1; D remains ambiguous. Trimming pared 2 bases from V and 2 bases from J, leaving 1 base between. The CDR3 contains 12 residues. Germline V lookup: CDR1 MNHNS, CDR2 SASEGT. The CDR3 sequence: CASSEPYNEQFF. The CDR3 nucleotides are TGTGCCAGCAGTGAACCCTACAATGAGCAGTTCTTC.

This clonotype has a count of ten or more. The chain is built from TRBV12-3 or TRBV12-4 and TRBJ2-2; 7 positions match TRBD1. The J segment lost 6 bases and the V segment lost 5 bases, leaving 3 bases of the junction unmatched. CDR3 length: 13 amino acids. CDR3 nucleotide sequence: TGTGCCAGCAGTGCGACAGGGCCCGGGGAGCTGTTTTTT. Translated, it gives CASSATGPGELFF.

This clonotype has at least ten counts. The CDR3 loop is CASSADYSNQPQHF. CDR3 bases: TGTGCCAGCAGCGCCGACTATAGCAATCAGCCCCAGCATTTT. The chain uses TRBV9 and TRBJ1-5; D is unresolved. The CDR3 spans 14 residues. Germline CDR1 and CDR2: SGDLS and YYNGEE. Between the trimmed V and J ends, which lost 3 bases and 0 bases, there was a span of 7 bases.

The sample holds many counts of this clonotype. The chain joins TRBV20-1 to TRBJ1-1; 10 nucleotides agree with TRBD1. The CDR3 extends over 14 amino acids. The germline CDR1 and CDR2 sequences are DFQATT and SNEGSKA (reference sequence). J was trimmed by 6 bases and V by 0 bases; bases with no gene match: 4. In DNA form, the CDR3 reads TGCAGTGCTAGAGACCCGGACAGGGGGGCTGAAGCTTTCTTT. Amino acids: CSARDPDRGAEAFF.